Included here is one T cell receptor (beta chain) sequence, with context. Per the germline V gene, CDR1 is MNHEY and CDR2 is SVGAGI. The V gene end was trimmed by 0 bases and the J gene end by 4 bases; junction bases not matched to a gene: 5. The CDR3 has 15 amino acids. Generated by immunoSEQ multiplex PCR, the TCRdb table keeps only in-frame clones and is missing some. The sample consists of under 65,000 clones, around 90% of them appearing once. The source of the sample is a study of T cell changes during pregnancy in multiple sclerosis. This TCR was sampled from a female donor in good health, enrolled as a control in a pregnancy study. V gene TRBV6-5 combines with J gene TRBJ1-2; 7 nucleotides align to TRBD1. This specimen was peripheral blood, taken after pregnancy. The CDR3 here is CASSYSDRILYGYTF. The CDR3 DNA follows: TGTGCCAGCAGTTACTCGGACAGGATCCTCTATGGCTACACCTTC.